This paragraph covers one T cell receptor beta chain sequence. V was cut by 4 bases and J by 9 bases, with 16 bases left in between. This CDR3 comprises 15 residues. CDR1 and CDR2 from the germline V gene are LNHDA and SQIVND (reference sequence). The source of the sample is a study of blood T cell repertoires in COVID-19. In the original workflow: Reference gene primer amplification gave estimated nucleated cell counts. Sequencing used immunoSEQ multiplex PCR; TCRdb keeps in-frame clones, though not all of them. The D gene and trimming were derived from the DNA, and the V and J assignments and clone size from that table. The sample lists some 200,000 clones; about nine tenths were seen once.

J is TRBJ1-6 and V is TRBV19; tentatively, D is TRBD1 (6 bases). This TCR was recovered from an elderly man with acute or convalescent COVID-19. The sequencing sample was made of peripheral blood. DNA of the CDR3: TGTGCCAGTAGTACCTCCGGCAGGGGATCTTCACCCCTCCACTTT. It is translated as CASSTSGRGSSPLHF.